The source of this T cell receptor beta chain is a study of T cells in Graves' hyperthyroidism and ophthalmopathy. The CDR3 has 13 residues. Looked up from germline, CDR1 is SQVTM and CDR2 is ANQGSEA. With 2 bases removed from V and 7 bases from J, the gap between germline ends came to 14 bases. TCR beta CDR3 regions were amplified from RNA transcripts. HTBI primers were the set used in a first-round RT-PCR of the TCR CDR3. One entry per CDR3 protein, called by TCRdb with MiXCR from the multiplex PCR reads. The sample has under 550,000 distinct CDR3 sequences, just under 20% seen once; the top ten hold around 50%. This clonotype showed up just a few times.

The receptor was isolated from a man in his forties with Graves' ophthalmopathy. The V gene is TRBV29-1, the J gene TRBJ1-1; the D gene is possibly TRBD1 (6 bases). Sequences were obtained from blood. The CDR3 nucleotides read TGCAGCGTTGAAACGGGGGGGGCCCTTGAAGCTTTCTTT. It is translated as CSVETGGALEAFF.